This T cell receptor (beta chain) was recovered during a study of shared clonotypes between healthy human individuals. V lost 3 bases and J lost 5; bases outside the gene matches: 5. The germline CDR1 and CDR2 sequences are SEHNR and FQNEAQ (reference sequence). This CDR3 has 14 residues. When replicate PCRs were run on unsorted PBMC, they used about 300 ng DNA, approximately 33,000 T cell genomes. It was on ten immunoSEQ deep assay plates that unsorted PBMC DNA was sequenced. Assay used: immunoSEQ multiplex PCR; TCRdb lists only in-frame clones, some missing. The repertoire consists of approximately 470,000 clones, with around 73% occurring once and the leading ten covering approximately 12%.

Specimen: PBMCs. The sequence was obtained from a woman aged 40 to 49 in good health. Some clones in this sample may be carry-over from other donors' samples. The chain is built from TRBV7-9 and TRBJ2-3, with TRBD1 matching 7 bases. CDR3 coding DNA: TGTGCCAGCAGCTTGAGGGGGCAAGGAGATACGCAGTATTTT. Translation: CASSLRGQGDTQYF. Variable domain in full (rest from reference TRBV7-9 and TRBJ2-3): DTGVSQNPRHKITKRGQNVTFRCDPISEHNRLYWYRQTLGQGPEFLTYFQNEAQLEKSRLLSDRFSAERPKGSFSTLEIQRTEQGDSAMYLCASSLRGQGDTQYFGPGTRLTVL.